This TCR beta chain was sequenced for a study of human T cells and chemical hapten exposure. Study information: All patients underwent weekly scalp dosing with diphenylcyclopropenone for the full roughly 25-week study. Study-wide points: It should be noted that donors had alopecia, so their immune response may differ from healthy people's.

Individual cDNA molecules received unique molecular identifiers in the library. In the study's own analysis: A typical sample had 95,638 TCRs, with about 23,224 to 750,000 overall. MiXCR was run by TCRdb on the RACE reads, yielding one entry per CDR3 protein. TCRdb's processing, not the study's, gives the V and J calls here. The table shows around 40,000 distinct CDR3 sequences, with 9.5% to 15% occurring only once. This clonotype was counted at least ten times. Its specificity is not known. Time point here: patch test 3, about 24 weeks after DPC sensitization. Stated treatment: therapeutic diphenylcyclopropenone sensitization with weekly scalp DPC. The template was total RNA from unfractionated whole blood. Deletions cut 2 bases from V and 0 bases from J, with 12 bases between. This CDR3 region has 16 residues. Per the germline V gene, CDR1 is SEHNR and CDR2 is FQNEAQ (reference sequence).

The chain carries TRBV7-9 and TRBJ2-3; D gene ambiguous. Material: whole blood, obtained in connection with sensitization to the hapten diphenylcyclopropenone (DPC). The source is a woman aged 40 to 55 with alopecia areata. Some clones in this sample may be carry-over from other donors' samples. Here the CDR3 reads CASSLPRLPSTDTQYF. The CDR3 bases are TGTGCCAGCAGCTTACCGCGCCTCCCTAGCACAGATACGCAGTATTTT.